This passage covers 2 T cell receptor beta chains from one sample sequenced in a study of cytomegalovirus exposure and HLA in healthy donors. Primers: 60 Vbeta forward and 13 Jbeta reverse. Method: immunoSEQ multiplex PCR; TCRdb's copy keeps in-frame clones and lacks some. The table records 100,000 to 150,000 clones, about three quarters of them present only once. The sample taken for sequencing was PBMCs. All receptors come from a man aged 60-69 years in good health and CMV-seropositive.

The chain combines TRBV19 with TRBJ2-1; 8 nucleotides line up with TRBD1. The CDR3 loop spans 16 amino acids. The J segment lost 8 bases and the V segment lost 4 bases, leaving 13 bases of the junction unmatched. Germline V lookup: CDR1 LNHDA, CDR2 SQIVND (reference sequence). CDR3 sequence (DNA): TGTGCCAGTAGTACCAGGGCCCGGACAGGGCGCGATGAGCAGTTCTTC. This sequence encodes CASSTRARTGRDEQFF.

The CDR3, as DNA: TGCGCCAGCAGCGTGAGACAGGGATACGAGCAGTACTTC. The encoded protein is CASSVRQGYEQYF. The chain recombines TRBV5-1 with TRBJ2-7, with 7 nucleotides matching TRBD1. The CDR3 runs to 13 residues. The germline V gene encodes CDR1 SGHRS and CDR2 YFSETQ. With 4 bases clipped from V and 4 bases from J, the junction kept 5 bases outside the gene matches.